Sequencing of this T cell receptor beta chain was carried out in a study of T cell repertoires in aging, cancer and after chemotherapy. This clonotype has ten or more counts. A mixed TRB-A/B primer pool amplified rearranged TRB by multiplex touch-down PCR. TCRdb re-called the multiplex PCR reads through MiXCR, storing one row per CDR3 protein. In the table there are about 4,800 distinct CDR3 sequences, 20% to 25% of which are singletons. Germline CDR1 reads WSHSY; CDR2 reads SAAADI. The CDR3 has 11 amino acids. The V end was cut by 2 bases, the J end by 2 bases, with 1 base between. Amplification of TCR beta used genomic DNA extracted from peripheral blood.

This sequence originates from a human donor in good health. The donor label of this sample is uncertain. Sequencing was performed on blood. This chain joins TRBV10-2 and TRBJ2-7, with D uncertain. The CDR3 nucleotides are TGCGCCAGCAGTGAGGCCTACGAGCAGTACTTC. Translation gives CASSEAYEQYF.